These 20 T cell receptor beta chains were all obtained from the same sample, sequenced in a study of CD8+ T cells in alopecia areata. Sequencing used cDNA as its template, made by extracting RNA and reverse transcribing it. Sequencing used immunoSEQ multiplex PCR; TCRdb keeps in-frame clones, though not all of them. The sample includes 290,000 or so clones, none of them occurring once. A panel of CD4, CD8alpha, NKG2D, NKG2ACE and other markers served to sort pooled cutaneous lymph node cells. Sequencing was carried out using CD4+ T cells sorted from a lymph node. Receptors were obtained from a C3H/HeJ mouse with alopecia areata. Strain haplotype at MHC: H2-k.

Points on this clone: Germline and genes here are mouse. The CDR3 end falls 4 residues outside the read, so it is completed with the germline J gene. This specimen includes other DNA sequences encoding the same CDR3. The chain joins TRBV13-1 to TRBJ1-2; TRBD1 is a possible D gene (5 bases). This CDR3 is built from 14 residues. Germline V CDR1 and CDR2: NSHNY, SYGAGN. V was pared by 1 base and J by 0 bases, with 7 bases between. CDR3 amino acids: CASSDQGTNSDYTF. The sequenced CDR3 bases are TGTGCCAGCAGTGATCAGGGTACAAACTCC.

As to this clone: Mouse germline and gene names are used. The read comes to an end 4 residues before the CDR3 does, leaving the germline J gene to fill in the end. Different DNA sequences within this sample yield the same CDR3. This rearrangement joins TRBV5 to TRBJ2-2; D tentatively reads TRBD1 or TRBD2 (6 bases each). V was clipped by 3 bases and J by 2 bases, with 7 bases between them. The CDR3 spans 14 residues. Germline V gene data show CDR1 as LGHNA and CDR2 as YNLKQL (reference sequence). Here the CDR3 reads CASSQGANTGQLYF. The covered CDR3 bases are TGTGCCAGCAGCCAGGGGGCGAACACCGGG.

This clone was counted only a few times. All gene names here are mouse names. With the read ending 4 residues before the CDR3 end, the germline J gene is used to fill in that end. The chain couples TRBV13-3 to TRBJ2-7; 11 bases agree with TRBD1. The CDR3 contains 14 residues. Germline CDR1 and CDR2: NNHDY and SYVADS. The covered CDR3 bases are TGTGCCAGCAGTGGCCGGGACAGGGGGTAT. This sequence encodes CASSGRDRGY. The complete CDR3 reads CASSGRDRGYEQYF.

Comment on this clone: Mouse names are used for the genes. The DNA read from the CDR3 is TGTGCCAGCAGCCAAGATTGGACACCAAACTCC. The encoded protein is CASSQDWTPNS. The complete CDR3 protein is CASSQDWTPNSDYTF. This chain joins TRBV5 and TRBJ1-2; tentative D call: TRBD1 (5 bases). The CDR3 end lies 4 residues beyond the end of the read and is filled in from the germline J gene. V was cut by 0 bases and J by 0 bases, with 8 bases left in between. Looked up from germline, CDR1 is LGHNA and CDR2 is YNLKQL (reference sequence). CDR3 size: 15 residues.

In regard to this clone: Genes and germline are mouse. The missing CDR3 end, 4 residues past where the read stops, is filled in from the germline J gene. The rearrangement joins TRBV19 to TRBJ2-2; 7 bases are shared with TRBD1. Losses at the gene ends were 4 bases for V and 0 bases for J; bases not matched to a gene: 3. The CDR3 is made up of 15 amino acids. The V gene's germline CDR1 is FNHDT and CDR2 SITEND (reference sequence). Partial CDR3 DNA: TGTGCCAGCAGTCGGACAGGAACAAACACCGGG. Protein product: CASSRTGTNTG. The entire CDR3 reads CASSRTGTNTGQLYF.

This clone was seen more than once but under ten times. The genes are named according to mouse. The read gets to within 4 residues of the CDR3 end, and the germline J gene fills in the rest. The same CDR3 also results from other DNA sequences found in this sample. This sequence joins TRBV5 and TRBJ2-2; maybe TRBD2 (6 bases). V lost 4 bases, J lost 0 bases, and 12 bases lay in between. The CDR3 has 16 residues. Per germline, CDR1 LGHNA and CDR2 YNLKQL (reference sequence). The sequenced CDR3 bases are TGTGCCAGCAGCCCCCTACTGGGTGCAAACACCGGG. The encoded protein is CASSPLLGANTG. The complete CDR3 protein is CASSPLLGANTGQLYF.

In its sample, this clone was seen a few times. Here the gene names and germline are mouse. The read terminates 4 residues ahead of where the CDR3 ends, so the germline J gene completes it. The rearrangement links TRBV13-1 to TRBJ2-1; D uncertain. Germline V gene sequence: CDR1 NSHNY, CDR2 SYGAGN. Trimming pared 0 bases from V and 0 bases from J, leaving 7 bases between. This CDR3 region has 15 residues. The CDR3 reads CASSDASSNYAEQFF. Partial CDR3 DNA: TGTGCCAGCAGTGATGCGTCCAGTAACTATGCT.

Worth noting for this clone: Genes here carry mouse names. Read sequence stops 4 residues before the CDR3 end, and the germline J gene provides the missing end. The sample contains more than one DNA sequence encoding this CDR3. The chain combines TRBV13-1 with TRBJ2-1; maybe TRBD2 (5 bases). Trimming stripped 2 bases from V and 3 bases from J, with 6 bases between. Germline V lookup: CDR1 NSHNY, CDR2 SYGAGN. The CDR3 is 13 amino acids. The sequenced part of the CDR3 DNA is TGTGCCAGCAGTGACCTGGGCTATGCT. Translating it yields CASSDLGYA. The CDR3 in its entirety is CASSDLGYAEQFF.

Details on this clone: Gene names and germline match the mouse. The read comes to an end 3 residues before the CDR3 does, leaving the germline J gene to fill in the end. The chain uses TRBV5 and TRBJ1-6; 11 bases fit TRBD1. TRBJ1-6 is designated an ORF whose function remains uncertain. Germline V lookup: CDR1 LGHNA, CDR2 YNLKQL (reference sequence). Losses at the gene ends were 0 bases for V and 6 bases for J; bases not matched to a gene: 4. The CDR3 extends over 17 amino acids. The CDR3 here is CASSQDQGQGGNSPLYF. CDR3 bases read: TGTGCCAGCAGCCAAGATCAGGGACAGGGGGGTAATTCGCCC.

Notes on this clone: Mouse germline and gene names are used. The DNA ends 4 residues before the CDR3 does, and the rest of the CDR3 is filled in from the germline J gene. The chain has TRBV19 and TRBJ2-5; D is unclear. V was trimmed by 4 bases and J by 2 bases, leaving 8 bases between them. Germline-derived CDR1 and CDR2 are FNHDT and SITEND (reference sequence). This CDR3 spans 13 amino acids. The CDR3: CASSHAGQDTQYF. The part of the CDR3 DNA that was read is TGTGCCAGCAGTCATGCAGGCCAAGAC.

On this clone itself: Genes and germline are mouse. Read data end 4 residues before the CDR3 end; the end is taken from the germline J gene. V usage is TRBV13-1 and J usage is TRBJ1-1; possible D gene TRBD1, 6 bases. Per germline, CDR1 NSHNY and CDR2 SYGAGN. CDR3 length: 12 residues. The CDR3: CASSDTGTEVFF. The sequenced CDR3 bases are TGTGCCAGCAGTGATACAGGGACA.

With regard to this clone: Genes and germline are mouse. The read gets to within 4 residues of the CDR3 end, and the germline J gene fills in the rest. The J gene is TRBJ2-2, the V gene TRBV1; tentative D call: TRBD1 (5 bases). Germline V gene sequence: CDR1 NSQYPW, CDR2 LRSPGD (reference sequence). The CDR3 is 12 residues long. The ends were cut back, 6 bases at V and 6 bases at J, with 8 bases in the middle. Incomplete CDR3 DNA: TGCACCTGCAGCCCGACAGCCGGG. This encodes CTCSPTAG. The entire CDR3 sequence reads CTCSPTAGQLYF.

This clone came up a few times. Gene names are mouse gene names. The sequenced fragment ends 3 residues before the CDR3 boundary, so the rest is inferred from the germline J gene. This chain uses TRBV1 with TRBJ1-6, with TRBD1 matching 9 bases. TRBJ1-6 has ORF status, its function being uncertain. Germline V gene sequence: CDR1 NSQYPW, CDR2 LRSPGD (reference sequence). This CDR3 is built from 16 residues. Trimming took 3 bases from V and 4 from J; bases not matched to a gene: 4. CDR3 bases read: TGCACCTGCAGTGCGGGGACAGGGAGGTATAATTCGCCC. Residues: CTCSAGTGRYNSP. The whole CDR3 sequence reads CTCSAGTGRYNSPLYF.

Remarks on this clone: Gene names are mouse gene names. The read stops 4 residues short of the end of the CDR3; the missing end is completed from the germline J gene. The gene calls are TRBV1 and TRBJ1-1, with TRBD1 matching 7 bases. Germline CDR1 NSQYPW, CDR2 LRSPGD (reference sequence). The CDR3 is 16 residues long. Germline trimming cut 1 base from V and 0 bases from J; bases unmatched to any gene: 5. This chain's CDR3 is CTCSAAPQGANTEVFF. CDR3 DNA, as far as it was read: TGCACCTGCAGTGCAGCCCCCCAGGGGGCAAACACA.

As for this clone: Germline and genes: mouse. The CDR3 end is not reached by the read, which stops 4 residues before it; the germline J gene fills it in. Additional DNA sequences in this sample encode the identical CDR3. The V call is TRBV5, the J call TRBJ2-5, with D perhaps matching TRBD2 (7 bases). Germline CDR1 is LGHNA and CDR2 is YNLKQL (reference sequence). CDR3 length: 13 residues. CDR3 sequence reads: CASSLGGRDTQYF. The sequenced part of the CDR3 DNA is TGTGCCAGCAGCTTGGGGGGCAGGGAC.

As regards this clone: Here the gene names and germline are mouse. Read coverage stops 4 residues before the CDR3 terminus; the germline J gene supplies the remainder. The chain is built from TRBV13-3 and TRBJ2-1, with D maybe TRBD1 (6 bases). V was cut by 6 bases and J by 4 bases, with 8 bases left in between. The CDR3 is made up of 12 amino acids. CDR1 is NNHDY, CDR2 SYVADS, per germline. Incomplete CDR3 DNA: TGTGCCAGCAAGGACAGATATGCT. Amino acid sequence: CASKDRYA. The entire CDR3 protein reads CASKDRYAEQFF.

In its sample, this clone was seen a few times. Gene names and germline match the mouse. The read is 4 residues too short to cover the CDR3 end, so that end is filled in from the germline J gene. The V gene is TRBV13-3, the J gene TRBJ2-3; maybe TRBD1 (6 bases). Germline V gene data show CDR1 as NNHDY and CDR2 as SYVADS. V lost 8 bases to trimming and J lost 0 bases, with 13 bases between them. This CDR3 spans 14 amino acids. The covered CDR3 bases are TGTGCCAGATACCGGGACAAGAGTGCAGAA. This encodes CARYRDKSAE. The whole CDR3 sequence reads CARYRDKSAETLYF.

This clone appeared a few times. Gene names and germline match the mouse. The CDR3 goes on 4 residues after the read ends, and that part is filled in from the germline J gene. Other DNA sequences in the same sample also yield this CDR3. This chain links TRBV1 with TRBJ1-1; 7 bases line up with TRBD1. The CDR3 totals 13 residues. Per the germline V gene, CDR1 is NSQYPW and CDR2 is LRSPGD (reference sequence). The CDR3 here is CTCSADRGLEVFF. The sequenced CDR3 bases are TGCACCTGCAGTGCAGACAGGGGGTTA.

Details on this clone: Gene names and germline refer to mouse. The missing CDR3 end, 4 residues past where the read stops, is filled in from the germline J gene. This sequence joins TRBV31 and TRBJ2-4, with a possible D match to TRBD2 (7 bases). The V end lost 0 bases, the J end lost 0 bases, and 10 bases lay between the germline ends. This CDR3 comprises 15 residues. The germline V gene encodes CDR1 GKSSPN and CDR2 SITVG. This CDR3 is CAWSLGGRSQNTLYF. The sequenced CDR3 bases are TGTGCCTGGAGTCTGGGGGGCCGGAGTCAAAAC.

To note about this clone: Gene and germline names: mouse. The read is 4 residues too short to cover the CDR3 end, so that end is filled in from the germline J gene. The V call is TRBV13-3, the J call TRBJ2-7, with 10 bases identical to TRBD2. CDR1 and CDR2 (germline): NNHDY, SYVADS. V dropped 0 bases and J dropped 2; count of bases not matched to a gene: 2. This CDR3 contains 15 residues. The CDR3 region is CASSDGLGGTYEQYF. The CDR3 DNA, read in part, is TGTGCCAGCAGTGATGGACTGGGGGGCACCTAT.